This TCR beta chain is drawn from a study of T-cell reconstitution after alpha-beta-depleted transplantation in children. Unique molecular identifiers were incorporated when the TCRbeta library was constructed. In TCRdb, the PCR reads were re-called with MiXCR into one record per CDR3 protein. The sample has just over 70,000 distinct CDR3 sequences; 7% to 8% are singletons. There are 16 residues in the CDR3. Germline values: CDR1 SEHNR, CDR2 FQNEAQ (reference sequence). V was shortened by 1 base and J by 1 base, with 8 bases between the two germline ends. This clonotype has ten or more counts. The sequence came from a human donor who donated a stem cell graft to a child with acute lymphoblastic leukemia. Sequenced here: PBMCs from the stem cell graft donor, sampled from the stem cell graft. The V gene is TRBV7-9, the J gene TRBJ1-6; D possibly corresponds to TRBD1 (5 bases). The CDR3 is CASSLGGTSYNSPLHF. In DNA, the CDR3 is TGTGCCAGCAGCTTAGGTGGGACGTCCTATAATTCACCCCTCCACTTT.